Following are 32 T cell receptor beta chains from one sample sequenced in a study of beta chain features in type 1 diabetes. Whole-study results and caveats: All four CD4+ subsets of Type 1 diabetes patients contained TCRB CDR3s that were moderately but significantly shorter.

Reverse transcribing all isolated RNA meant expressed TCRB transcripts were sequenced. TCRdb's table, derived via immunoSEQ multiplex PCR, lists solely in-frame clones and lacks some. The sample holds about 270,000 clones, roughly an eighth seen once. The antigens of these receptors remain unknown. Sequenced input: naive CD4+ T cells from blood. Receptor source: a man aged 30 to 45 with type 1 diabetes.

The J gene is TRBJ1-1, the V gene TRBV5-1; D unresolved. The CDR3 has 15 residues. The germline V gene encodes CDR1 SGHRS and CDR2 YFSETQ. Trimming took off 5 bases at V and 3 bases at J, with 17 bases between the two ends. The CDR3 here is CASRRNPTGDTEAFF. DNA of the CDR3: TGCGCCAGCAGACGAAACCCAACCGGGGACACTGAAGCTTTCTTT. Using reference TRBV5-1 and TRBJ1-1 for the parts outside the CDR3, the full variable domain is KAGVTQTPRYLIKTRGQQVTLSCSPISGHRSVSWYQQTPGQGLQFLFEYFSETQRNKGNFPGRFSGRQFSNSRSEMNVSTLELGDSALYLCASRRNPTGDTEAFFGQGTRLTVV.

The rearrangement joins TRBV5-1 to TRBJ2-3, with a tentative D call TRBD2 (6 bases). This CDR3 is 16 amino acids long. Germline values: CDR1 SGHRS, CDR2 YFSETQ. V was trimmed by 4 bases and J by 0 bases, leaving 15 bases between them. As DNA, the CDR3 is TGCGCCAGCAGCATACGGAGCGGGCCTAGCACAGATACGCAGTATTTT. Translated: CASSIRSGPSTDTQYF. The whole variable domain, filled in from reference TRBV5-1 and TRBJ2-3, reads KAGVTQTPRYLIKTRGQQVTLSCSPISGHRSVSWYQQTPGQGLQFLFEYFSETQRNKGNFPGRFSGRQFSNSRSEMNVSTLELGDSALYLCASSIRSGPSTDTQYFGPGTRLTVL.

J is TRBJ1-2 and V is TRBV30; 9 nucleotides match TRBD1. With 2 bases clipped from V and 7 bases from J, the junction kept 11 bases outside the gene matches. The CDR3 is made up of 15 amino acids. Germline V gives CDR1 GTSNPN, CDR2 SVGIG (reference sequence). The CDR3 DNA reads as TGTGCCTGGAGTCCAGATCCGGGACAGGGATCTGGCTACACCTTC. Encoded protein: CAWSPDPGQGSGYTF. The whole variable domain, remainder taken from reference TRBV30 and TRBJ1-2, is SQTIHQWPATLVQPVGSPLSLECTVEGTSNPNLYWYRQAAGRGLQLLFYSVGIGQISSEVPQNLSASRPQDRQFILSSKKLLLSDSGFYLCAWSPDPGQGSGYTFGSGTRLTVV.

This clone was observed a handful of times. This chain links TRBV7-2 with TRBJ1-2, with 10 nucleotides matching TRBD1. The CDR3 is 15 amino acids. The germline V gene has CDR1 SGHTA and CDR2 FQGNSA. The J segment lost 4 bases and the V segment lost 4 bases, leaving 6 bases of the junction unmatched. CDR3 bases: TGTGCCAGCAGCTCCCGGGACAGGGGAGGCTATGGCTACACCTTC. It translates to CASSSRDRGGYGYTF.

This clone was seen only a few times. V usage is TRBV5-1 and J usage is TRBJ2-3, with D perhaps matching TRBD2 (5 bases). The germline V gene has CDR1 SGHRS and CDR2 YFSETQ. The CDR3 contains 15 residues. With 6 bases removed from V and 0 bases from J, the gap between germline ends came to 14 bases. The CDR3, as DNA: TGCGCCAGCATCGAAGCGGAACCTAGCACAGATACGCAGTATTTT. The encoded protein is CASIEAEPSTDTQYF.

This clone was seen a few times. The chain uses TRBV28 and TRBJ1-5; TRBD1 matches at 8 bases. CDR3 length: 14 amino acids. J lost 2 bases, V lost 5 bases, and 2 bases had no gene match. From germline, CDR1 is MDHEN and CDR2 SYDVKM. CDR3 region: CASSQTGGNQPQHF. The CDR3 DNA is TGTGCCAGCAGTCAGACAGGGGGCAATCAGCCCCAGCATTTT.

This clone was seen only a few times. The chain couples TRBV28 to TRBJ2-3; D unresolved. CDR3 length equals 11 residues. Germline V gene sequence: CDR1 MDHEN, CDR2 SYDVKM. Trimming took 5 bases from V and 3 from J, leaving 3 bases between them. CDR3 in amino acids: CASSQTDTQYF. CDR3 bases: TGTGCCAGCAGTCAAACAGATACGCAGTATTTT.

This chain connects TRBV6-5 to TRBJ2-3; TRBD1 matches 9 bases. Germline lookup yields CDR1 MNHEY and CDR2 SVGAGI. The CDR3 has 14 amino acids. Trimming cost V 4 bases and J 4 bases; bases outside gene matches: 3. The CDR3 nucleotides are TGTGCCAGCAGTTCGCGACAGGGGGCAGATACGCAGTATTTT. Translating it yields CASSSRQGADTQYF.

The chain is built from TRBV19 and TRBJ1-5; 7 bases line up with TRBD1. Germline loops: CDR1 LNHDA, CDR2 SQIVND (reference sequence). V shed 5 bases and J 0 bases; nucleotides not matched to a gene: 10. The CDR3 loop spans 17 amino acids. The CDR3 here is CASSALSGQYSNQPQHF. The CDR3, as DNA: TGTGCCAGTAGTGCCCTCTCGGGACAGTATAGCAATCAGCCCCAGCATTTT.

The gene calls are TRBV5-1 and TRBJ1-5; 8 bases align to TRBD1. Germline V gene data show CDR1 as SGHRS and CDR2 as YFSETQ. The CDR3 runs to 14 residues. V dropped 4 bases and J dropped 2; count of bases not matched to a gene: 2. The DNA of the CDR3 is TGCGCCAGCAGCGCGGGACAGGGCAATCAGCCCCAGCATTTT. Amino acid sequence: CASSAGQGNQPQHF.

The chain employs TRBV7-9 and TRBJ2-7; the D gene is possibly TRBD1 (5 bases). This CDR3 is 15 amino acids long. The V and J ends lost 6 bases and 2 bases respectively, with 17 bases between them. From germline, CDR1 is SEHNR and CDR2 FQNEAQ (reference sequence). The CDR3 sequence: CASSQRGADAYEQYF. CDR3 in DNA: TGTGCCAGCAGTCAAAGGGGTGCGGACGCCTACGAGCAGTACTTC.

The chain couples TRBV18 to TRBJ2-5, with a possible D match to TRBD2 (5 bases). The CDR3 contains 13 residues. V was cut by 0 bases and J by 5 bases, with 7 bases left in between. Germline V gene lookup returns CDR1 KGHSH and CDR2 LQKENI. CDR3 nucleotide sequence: TGTGCCAGCTCACCACCGGAGGCGGAGACCCAGTACTTC. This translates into CASSPPEAETQYF.

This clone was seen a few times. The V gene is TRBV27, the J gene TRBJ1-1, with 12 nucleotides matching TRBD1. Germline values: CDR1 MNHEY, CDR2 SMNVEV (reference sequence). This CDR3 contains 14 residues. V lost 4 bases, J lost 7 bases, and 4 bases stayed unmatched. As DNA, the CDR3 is TGTGCCAGCAGTTCGGGACAGGGGGCCGTTGAAGCTTTCTTT. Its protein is CASSSGQGAVEAFF.

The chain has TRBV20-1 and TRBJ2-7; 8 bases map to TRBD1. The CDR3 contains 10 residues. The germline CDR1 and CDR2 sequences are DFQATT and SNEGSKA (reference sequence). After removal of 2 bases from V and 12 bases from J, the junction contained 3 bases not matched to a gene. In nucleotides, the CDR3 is TGCAGTGCTAGACGGGACAGGCTGTACTTC. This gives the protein CSARRDRLYF.

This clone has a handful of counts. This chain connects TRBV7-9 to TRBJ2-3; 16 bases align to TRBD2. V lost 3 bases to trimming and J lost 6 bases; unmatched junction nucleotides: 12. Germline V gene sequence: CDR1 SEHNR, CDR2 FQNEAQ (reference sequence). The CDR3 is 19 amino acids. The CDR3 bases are TGTGCCAGCAGCTTCGATCTCGGGACTAGCGGGAGGGCCACGGATACGCAGTATTTT. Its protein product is CASSFDLGTSGRATDTQYF.

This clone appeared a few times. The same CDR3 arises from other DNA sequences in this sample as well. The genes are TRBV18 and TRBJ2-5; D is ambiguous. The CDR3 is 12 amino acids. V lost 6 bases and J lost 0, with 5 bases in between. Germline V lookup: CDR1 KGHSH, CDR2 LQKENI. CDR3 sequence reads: CASSPYQETQYF. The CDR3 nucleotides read TGTGCCAGCTCTCCGTACCAAGAGACCCAGTACTTC.

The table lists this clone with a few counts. The CDR3 DNA reads as TGTGCCAGCAGCTTGGCAGGGTGGCAGCCCCAGCATTTT. Translation: CASSLAGWQPQHF. J is TRBJ1-5 and V is TRBV5-4, with D possibly being TRBD1 (5 bases). Trimming removed 0 bases from V and 7 bases from J, with 8 bases in between. Germline-derived CDR1 and CDR2 are SGHNT and YYREEE (reference sequence). The CDR3 spans 13 residues.

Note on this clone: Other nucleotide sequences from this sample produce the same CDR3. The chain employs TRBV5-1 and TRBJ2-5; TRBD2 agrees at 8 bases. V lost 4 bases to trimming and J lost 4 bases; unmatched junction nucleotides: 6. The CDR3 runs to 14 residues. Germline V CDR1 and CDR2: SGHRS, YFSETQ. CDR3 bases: TGCGCCAGCAGCGATGCGGGGGGAGGAGAGACCCAGTACTTC. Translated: CASSDAGGGETQYF.

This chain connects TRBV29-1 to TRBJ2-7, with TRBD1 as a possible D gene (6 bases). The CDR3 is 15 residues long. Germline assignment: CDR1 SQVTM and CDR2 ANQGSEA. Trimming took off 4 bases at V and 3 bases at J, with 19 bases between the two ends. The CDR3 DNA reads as TGCAGCGTTGGGTCCCAGGGGAGACTAAGCTACGAGCAGTACTTC. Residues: CSVGSQGRLSYEQYF.

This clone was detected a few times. CDR3: CASSQDYASGTDTQYF. The CDR3 bases are TGCGCCAGCAGCCAAGATTACGCCAGCGGCACAGATACGCAGTATTTT. The chain uses TRBV4-3 and TRBJ2-3, with D hard to call. With 0 bases removed from V and 1 base from J, the gap between germline ends came to 11 bases. Germline CDR1 LGHNA, CDR2 YSLEER. This CDR3 region has 16 residues.

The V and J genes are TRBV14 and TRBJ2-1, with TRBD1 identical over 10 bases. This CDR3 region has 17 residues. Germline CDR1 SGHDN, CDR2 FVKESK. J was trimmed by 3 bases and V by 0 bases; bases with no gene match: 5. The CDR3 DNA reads TGTGCCAGCAGCCAAGATTTGGGGGACAGGGGCTACAATGAGCAGTTCTTC. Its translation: CASSQDLGDRGYNEQFF.

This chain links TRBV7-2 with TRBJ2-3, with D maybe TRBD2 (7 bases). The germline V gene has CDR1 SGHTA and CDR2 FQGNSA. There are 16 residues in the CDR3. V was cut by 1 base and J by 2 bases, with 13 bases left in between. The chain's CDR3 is CASSLVGGGITDTQYF. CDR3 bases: TGTGCCAGCAGCTTAGTAGGGGGAGGGATCACAGATACGCAGTATTTT.

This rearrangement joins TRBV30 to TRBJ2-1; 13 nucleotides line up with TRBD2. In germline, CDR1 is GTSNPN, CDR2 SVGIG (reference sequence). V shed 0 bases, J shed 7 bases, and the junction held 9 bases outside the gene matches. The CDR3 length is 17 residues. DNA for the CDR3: TGTGCCTGGAGTGTACTTACTAGCGGGAGGGCCTCGAATGAGCAGTTCTTC. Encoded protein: CAWSVLTSGRASNEQFF.

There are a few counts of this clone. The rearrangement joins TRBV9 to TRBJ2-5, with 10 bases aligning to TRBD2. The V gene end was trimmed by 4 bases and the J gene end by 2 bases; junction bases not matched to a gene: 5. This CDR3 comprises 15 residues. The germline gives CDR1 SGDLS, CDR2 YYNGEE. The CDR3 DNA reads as TGTGCCAGCAGCCTCGGGACTAGCGTACAAGAGACCCAGTACTTC. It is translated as CASSLGTSVQETQYF.

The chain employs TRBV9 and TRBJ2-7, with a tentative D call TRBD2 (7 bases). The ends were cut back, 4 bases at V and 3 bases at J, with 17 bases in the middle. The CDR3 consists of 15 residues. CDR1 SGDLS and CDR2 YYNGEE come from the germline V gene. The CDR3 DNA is TGTGCCAGCAGCCCCGGGGGGCACTCTGACTACGAGCAGTACTTC. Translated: CASSPGGHSDYEQYF.

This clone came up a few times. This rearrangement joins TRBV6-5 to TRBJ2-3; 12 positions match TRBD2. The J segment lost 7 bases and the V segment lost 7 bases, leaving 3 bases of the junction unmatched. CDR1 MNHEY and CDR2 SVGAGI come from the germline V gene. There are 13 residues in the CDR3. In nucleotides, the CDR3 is TGTGCCAGCACTCTAGCGGGAGGGAATACGCAGTATTTT. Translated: CASTLAGGNTQYF.

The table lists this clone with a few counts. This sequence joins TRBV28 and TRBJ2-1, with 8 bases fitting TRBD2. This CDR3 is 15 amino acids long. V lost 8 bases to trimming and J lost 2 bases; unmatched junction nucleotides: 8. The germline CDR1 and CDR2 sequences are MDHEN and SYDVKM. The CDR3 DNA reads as TGTGCCAGCGCCCAGGATAGCGGGGCCTACAATGAGCAGTTCTTC. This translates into CASAQDSGAYNEQFF.

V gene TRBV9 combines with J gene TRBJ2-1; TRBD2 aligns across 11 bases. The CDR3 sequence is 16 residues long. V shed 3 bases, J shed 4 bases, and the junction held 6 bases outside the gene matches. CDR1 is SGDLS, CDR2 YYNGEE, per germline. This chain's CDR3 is CASSAGTSGQYNEQFF. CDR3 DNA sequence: TGTGCCAGCAGCGCCGGGACTAGCGGCCAATACAATGAGCAGTTCTTC.

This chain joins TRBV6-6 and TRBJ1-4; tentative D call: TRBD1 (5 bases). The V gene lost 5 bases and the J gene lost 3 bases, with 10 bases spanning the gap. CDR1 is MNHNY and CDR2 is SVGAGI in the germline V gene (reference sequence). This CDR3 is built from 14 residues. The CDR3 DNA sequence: TGTGCCAGCAGTCCCAGGGTCCCTAATGAAAAACTGTTTTTT. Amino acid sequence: CASSPRVPNEKLFF.

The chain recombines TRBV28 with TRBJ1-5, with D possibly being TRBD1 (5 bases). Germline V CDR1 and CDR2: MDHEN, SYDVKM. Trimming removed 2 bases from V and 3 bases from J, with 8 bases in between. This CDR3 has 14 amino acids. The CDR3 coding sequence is TGTGCCAGCAGTTTAGGCAGGGACAATCAGCCCCAGCATTTT. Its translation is CASSLGRDNQPQHF.

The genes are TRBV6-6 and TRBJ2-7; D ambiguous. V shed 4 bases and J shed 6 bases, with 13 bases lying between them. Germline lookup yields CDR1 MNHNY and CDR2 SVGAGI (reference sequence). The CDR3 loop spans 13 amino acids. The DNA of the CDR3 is TGTGCCAGCAGTTCCAATGCCAGAGGCGAGCAGTACTTC. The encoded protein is CASSSNARGEQYF.

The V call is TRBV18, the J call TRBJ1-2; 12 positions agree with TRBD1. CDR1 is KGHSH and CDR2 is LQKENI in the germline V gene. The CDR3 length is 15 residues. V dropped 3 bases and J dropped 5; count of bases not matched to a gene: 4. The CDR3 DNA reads TGTGCCAGCTCACCGGGACAGGGGGCGAGATATGGCTACACCTTC. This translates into CASSPGQGARYGYTF.